Below, one T cell receptor (beta chain) is given with its context. The sample is drawn from a study of blood T cell repertoires in COVID-19. For the study at large: Sites across the United States, Italy and Spain contributed samples from acute and convalescent COVID-19. T cells, B-cell-depleted T cells, or PBMCs provided the cDNA or gDNA that served as material.

In the original workflow: The authors estimated nucleated cell counts from reference gene primer amplification. Profiling relied on immunoSEQ multiplex PCR, and the TCRdb table lists in-frame clones only, not all of them. V, J and clone size were drawn from that table, and D and trimming were deduced from the DNA. The table records about 250,000 clones, 80% to 85% of them present only once. CDR1 and CDR2 (germline): SGHRS, YFSETQ. After removal of 0 bases from V and 7 bases from J, the junction contained 13 bases not matched to a gene. The CDR3 length is 18 residues. The chain employs TRBV5-1 and TRBJ1-2; 12 bases match TRBD1. Sequencing used peripheral blood. The clonotype originates from a man aged 35 to 55 with acute or convalescent COVID-19. The DNA of the CDR3 is TGCGCCAGCAGCTTGGACAGTTTTCCGGGACAGGGGGCTCGTGGCTACACCTTC. Its translation is CASSLDSFPGQGARGYTF.